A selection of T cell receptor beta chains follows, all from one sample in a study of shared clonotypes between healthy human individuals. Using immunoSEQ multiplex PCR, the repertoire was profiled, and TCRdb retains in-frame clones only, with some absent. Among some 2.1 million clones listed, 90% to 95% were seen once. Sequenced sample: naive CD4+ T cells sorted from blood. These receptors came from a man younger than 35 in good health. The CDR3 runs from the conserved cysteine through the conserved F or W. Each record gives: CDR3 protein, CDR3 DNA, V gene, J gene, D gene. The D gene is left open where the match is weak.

CASSPPGTVVYEQYF	TGTGCCAGCAGTCCCCCGGGGACAGTGGTGTACGAGCAGTACTTC	TRBV28	TRBJ2-7	TRBD1
CASSVDRGNEQYF	TGTGCCAGCAGTGTCGACAGGGGCAACGAGCAGTACTTC	TRBV2	TRBJ2-7	TRBD1
CASRGQPNEKLFF	TGTGCCAGCAGGGGACAGCCTAATGAAAAACTGTTTTTT	TRBV2	TRBJ1-4	TRBD1
CASSLSQGRSGYTF	TGTGCCAGCAGTTTGTCACAGGGCCGCTCCGGCTACACCTTC	TRBV28	TRBJ1-2	.
CASCRDPGKTEAFF	TGTGCCAGCTGCCGGGACCCCGGGAAGACTGAAGCTTTCTTT	TRBV6-5	TRBJ1-1	.
CASSQDRQNNEQFF	TGCGCCAGCAGCCAAGATCGGCAAAACAATGAGCAGTTCTTC	TRBV4-3	TRBJ2-1	.
CASRRPTANTGELFF	TGTGCCAGCAGGCGCCCGACAGCGAACACCGGGGAGCTGTTCTTT	TRBV6-5	TRBJ2-2	.
CASSPSGVRGEAFF	TGTGCCAGCTCACCCTCGGGGGTCAGAGGGGAAGCTTTCTTT	TRBV18	TRBJ1-1	.
CASSLAVDTQYF	TGTGCCAGCAGCTTAGCGGTAGATACGCAGTATTTT	TRBV7-2	TRBJ2-3	.
CASSLGGTAPYEQYF	TGTGCCAGCAGCTTAGGAGGGACGGCGCCCTACGAGCAGTACTTC	TRBV7-6	TRBJ2-7	.
CASTSRRNTGELFF	TGTGCCAGCACGTCTCGAAGGAACACCGGGGAGCTGTTTTTT	TRBV6-5	TRBJ2-2	.
CASSPEREGRGEQFF	TGTGCCAGCTCACCGGAGCGGGAGGGCCGGGGTGAGCAGTTCTTC	TRBV18	TRBJ2-1	TRBD2
CASSTRGVQPQHF	TGTGCCAGCAGTACCCGCGGGGTTCAGCCCCAGCATTTT	TRBV6-5	TRBJ1-5	.